This T cell receptor beta chain was profiled in a study of graft-versus-host responses after intestinal transplantation. Study-level information: The whole recipient group had anti-thymocyte globulin induction followed by tacrolimus and steroids for around three years.

Intraepithelial and lamina propria lymphocytes were freed from processed graft tissue. The table came from immunoSEQ multiplex PCR; TCRdb's copy has only in-frame clones and leaves some out. The table has 29,000 or so clones, 80% to 85% seen once. Germline-derived CDR1 and CDR2 are SGHRS and YFSETQ. The CDR3 extends over 13 amino acids. V lost 7 bases and J 5 bases, leaving 15 bases between the germline ends. Study-level results: Early post-transplant declines in HvG were associated with peak levels of circulating GvH clones. Allografts of patients with graft-donor T cell macrochimerism showed high graft-versus-host to host-versus-graft clone ratios.

Comment on this clone: Its antigen is not identified.

The TCR comes from a human patient who received an intestinal transplant, so some T cells may come from the graft donor. This material consisted of ileum tissue, taken 98 days after intestinal transplantation. V gene TRBV5-1 combines with J gene TRBJ1-2; D unresolved. The CDR3 DNA reads TGCGCCAGCGGCAAAAAAGGACGGTATGGCTACACCTTC. This gives the protein CASGKKGRYGYTF.